A single sample is the source of the 19 T cell receptor beta chains below, sequenced in a study of CD4 T cells in relation to SARS-CoV-2 and coronaviruses. No antigens are known for them. The assay was immunoSEQ multiplex PCR, and TCRdb's table has in-frame clones only and misses some. The data hold 43,000 or so clones, with over 75% observed a single time. The sequenced material came from naive CD4+ T cells from PBMCs, cultured in vitro. Subset defined: naive CD4+ T cells isolated by negative enrichment. The receptors originated from an adult with COVID-19.

The chain links TRBV19 to TRBJ2-3, with TRBD1 as a possible D gene (6 bases). Trimming took 4 bases from V and 3 from J, leaving 17 bases between them. The CDR3 runs 16 residues. In germline, CDR1 is LNHDA, CDR2 SQIVND (reference sequence). The CDR3 protein is CASSNLGAGKTDTQYF. As DNA, the CDR3 is TGTGCCAGTAGTAACTTGGGGGCCGGCAAAACAGATACGCAGTATTTT.

This chain connects TRBV19 to TRBJ2-1; 7 positions agree with TRBD1. The CDR3 consists of 14 residues. V trimming: 3 bases; J trimming: 6 bases; junction bases outside the gene matches: 5. CDR1 and CDR2 from the germline V gene are LNHDA and SQIVND (reference sequence). The CDR3 loop is CASSIWRTGNEQFF. The CDR3 DNA reads TGTGCCAGTAGTATCTGGAGGACAGGCAATGAGCAGTTCTTC.

The gene calls are TRBV9 and TRBJ1-1; TRBD1 might be the D (5 bases). Germline values: CDR1 SGDLS, CDR2 YYNGEE. The CDR3 totals 15 residues. Trimming removed 3 bases at V and 4 bases at J, with 16 bases between. In DNA form, the CDR3 reads TGTGCCAGCAGCGGGCCGGGTCCGAGGGGCACTGAAGCTTTCTTT. Translating it yields CASSGPGPRGTEAFF.

V and J are TRBV11-2 and TRBJ2-1, with a weak D call TRBD2 (5 bases). Germline V gene data show CDR1 as SGHAT and CDR2 as FQNNGV. The CDR3 has 12 amino acids. Trimming removed 8 bases from V and 2 bases from J, with 7 bases in between. This CDR3 reads CASGEPYNEQFF. CDR3 in DNA: TGTGCCAGCGGGGAGCCCTACAATGAGCAGTTCTTC. Using reference TRBV11-2 and TRBJ2-1 for the parts outside the CDR3, the full variable domain is EAGVAQSPRYKIIEKRQSVAFWCNPISGHATLYWYQQILGQGPKLLIQFQNNGVVDDSQLPKDRFSAERLKGVDSTLKIQPAKLEDSAVYLCASGEPYNEQFFGPGTRLTVL.

For the CDR3, the DNA is TGTGCCAGCAGCCCCGGGGCACTATACAATGAGCAGTTCTTC. This encodes CASSPGALYNEQFF. The V call is TRBV28, the J call TRBJ2-1; D tentatively fits TRBD1 or TRBD2 (5 bases each). The CDR3 totals 14 residues. CDR1 is MDHEN and CDR2 is SYDVKM in the germline V gene. V lost 6 bases to trimming and J lost 4 bases, with 13 bases between them.

The table lists this clone with a count of one. The J gene is TRBJ2-2, the V gene TRBV9, with D perhaps TRBD2 (6 bases). Trimming left V 1 base short and J 7 bases short, with 11 bases between. The CDR3 length is 14 residues. Germline V lookup: CDR1 SGDLS, CDR2 YYNGEE. Here the CDR3 DNA reads TGTGCCAGCAGCGTACTAGGAGGGTTCGGGGAGCTGTTTTTT. Protein sequence: CASSVLGGFGELFF.

The chain carries TRBV25-1 and TRBJ2-7; no clear D. Germline V gene sequence: CDR1 MGHDK, CDR2 SYGVNS. Trimming cost V 2 bases and J 5 bases, with 19 bases left between them. There are 16 residues in the CDR3. The CDR3 nucleotides read TGTGCCAGCAGTGAAGGGTATTGGGGTAGATCGGACGAGCAGTACTTC. Translating gives CASSEGYWGRSDEQYF.

The CDR3: CASSNSASGTDTQYF. For the CDR3, the DNA is TGTGCCAGCAGCAATAGCGCGTCCGGCACAGATACGCAGTATTTT. The chain recombines TRBV7-3 with TRBJ2-3, with a weak D call TRBD2 (5 bases). The germline CDR1 and CDR2 sequences are SGHTA and FQGTGA. The CDR3 is 15 residues long. V lost 5 bases and J 1 base, leaving 13 bases between the germline ends.

The chain combines TRBV28 with TRBJ2-5; D remains ambiguous. Germline values: CDR1 MDHEN, CDR2 SYDVKM. This CDR3 spans 11 amino acids. V was cut by 6 bases and J by 2 bases, with 4 bases left in between. CDR3 region: CASSVQETQYF. DNA for the CDR3: TGTGCCAGCAGCGTACAAGAGACCCAGTACTTC.

The gene calls are TRBV7-2 and TRBJ2-5; maybe TRBD2 (5 bases). Germline V gene sequence: CDR1 SGHTA, CDR2 FQGNSA. The CDR3 is made up of 15 amino acids. V was pared by 5 bases and J by 3 bases, with 16 bases between. The DNA of the CDR3 is TGTGCCAGCAGCACCCGGAGGTGGTTGAAAGAGACCCAGTACTTC. Encoded protein: CASSTRRWLKETQYF.

The chain joins TRBV6-5 to TRBJ2-3; D uncertain. Germline V gene data show CDR1 as MNHEY and CDR2 as SVGAGI. The V gene lost 10 bases and the J gene lost 3 bases, with 8 bases spanning the gap. The CDR3 extends over 11 amino acids. CDR3 DNA: TGTGCCACCTCGGCGACAGATACGCAGTATTTT. Residues: CATSATDTQYF.

The J gene is TRBJ2-1, the V gene TRBV19, with D maybe TRBD2 (5 bases). V was trimmed by 6 bases and J by 6 bases, leaving 18 bases between them. The CDR3 consists of 15 residues. Germline V lookup: CDR1 LNHDA, CDR2 SQIVND (reference sequence). The CDR3 DNA reads TGTGCCAGTAGACGCGGGTCTGCTAGTGCCAATGAGCAGTTCTTC. It codes for CASRRGSASANEQFF.

This chain links TRBV30 with TRBJ2-4; D remains ambiguous. The length of the CDR3 is 11 residues. In germline, CDR1 is GTSNPN, CDR2 SVGIG (reference sequence). Trimming pared 2 bases from V and 7 bases from J, leaving 6 bases between. The CDR3 bases are TGTGCCTGGAGTTTGAAGAACATTCAGTACTTC. Protein: CAWSLKNIQYF. Full variable domain (missing parts from reference TRBV30 and TRBJ2-4): SQTIHQWPATLVQPVGSPLSLECTVEGTSNPNLYWYRQAAGRGLQLLFYSVGIGQISSEVPQNLSASRPQDRQFILSSKKLLLSDSGFYLCAWSLKNIQYFGAGTRLSVL.

The genes are TRBV25-1 and TRBJ2-3, with unresolved D. Looked up from germline, CDR1 is MGHDK and CDR2 is SYGVNS. This CDR3 is 12 amino acids long. V shed 4 bases and J shed 7 bases, with 9 bases lying between them. CDR3 nucleotides: TGTGCCAGCAGTGGAAAGAGAAATACGCAGTATTTT. Translation: CASSGKRNTQYF.

The rearrangement joins TRBV7-2 to TRBJ1-5; unclear D gene. CDR3 length equals 13 residues. CDR1 and CDR2 from the germline V gene are SGHTA and FQGNSA. The V gene lost 1 base and the J gene lost 8 bases, with 9 bases spanning the gap. CDR3 sequence: CASSLGGIEPQHF. Written as DNA, the CDR3 is TGTGCCAGCAGCTTAGGAGGTATTGAGCCCCAGCATTTT.

The J gene is TRBJ2-7, the V gene TRBV3-1 (or the pseudogene TRBV3-2); 7 bases map to TRBD2. Germline-derived CDR1 and CDR2 are LGHDT and YNNKEL (reference sequence). V gave up 4 bases and J gave up 4 bases; unmatched junction bases: 13. This CDR3 has 16 residues. The CDR3 coding sequence is TGTGCCAGCAGCCCACGTTGGCGGGAGAATAGTTACGAGCAGTACTTC. This gives the protein CASSPRWRENSYEQYF.

The chain recombines TRBV4-1 with TRBJ2-2; a weak D match, TRBD2 (7 bases). With 3 bases removed from V and 2 bases from J, the gap between germline ends came to 22 bases. The CDR3 is 19 residues long. The V gene's germline CDR1 is MGHRA and CDR2 YSYEKL. CDR3 protein: CASSHRGASGQLNTGELFF. The CDR3 nucleotides are TGCGCCAGCAGCCATAGGGGGGCTAGCGGACAACTAAACACCGGGGAGCTGTTTTTT.

In its sample, this clone was seen a few times. The rearrangement uses TRBV30 and TRBJ1-5, with 11 nucleotides matching TRBD1. CDR3 size: 16 residues. Germline assignment: CDR1 GTSNPN and CDR2 SVGIG (reference sequence). After removal of 4 bases from V and 0 bases from J, the junction contained 5 bases not matched to a gene. CDR3 sequence: CAWTDRGRGSNQPQHF. CDR3 in DNA: TGTGCCTGGACGGACAGGGGGCGAGGTAGCAATCAGCCCCAGCATTTT. Supplemented by reference TRBV30 and TRBJ1-5, the full variable domain reads SQTIHQWPATLVQPVGSPLSLECTVEGTSNPNLYWYRQAAGRGLQLLFYSVGIGQISSEVPQNLSASRPQDRQFILSSKKLLLSDSGFYLCAWTDRGRGSNQPQHFGDGTRLSIL.

The rearrangement links TRBV3-1 (or the pseudogene TRBV3-2) to TRBJ2-7, with TRBD2 matching 12 bases. V lost 3 bases and J lost 5; bases outside the gene matches: 8. CDR1 and CDR2 from the germline V gene are LGHDT and YNNKEL (reference sequence). This CDR3 has 16 amino acids. DNA for the CDR3: TGTGCCAGCAGCCATCACGGACTAGCGGGATTGGACGAGCAGTACTTC. Amino acids: CASSHHGLAGLDEQYF.